Sequencing of this T cell receptor (beta chain) was carried out in a study of Graves' ophthalmopathy and Graves' hyperthyroidism. TCR beta CDR3 amplification used RNA transcripts. Second-round multiplex PCR came after first-round RT-PCR with HTBI primers. TCRdb re-analysed the multiplex PCR reads in MiXCR, keeping a single row per CDR3 protein. The sample carries approximately 380,000 distinct CDR3 sequences, roughly 21% recorded once. On this clonotype: A junction end diverges from the germline sequence, so it may reflect a read error.

The CDR3 is 13 amino acids. In germline, CDR1 is SGHAT, CDR2 FQNNGV. This clonotype was obtained from a woman aged 18-30 years with stable Graves' hyperthyroidism. The source material was peripheral blood. The rearrangement joins TRBV11-2 to TRBJ1-2; 9 nucleotides match TRBD1. The CDR3, as DNA: TGTGCCAGCAGCTTAGGGCGGACAGGGGCACATGTATTC. Translating it yields CASSLGRTGAHVF.